One sample yielded the 8 T cell receptor beta chains listed below, sequenced in a study of blood T cell repertoires in COVID-19 (dated by TCRdb to the early 2020s). The library was produced with the immunoSEQ multiplex PCR assay. As stored in TCRdb, this immuneACCESS dataset retains in-frame rearrangements with V and J assigned. A fraction of the clones does not appear; measured against another copy, unresolved V genes explain less than half of the discrepancy, and the remainder lacks a known reason. The sample records about 130,000 clones, around 83% of which are singletons. The ten top clones hold around 17% of the sample. Sequencing was done on a sample of peripheral blood. The source is a woman in her fifties or sixties with acute or convalescent COVID-19.

The J gene is TRBJ1-2, the V gene TRBV2; unclear D gene. The germline V gene encodes CDR1 SNHLY and CDR2 FYNNEI. This CDR3 spans 14 amino acids. V lost 6 bases and J lost 1, with 12 bases in between. The CDR3: CASSRTGVNYGYTF. The CDR3 DNA reads as TGTGCCAGCAGCCGTACGGGAGTTAACTATGGCTACACCTTC.

The chain is built from TRBV6-1 and TRBJ2-7, with 10 bases aligning to TRBD2. CDR1 and CDR2 (germline): MNHNS, SASEGT. The CDR3 runs 13 residues. V lost 3 bases, J lost 9 bases, and 5 bases stayed unmatched. CDR3 residues: CASSDGLAGVQYF. The CDR3 DNA sequence: TGTGCCAGCAGTGATGGGCTAGCGGGGGTGCAGTACTTC.

The rearrangement uses TRBV5-1 and TRBJ2-7, with 9 positions matching TRBD2. CDR1 SGHRS and CDR2 YFSETQ come from the germline V gene. The V and J ends lost 2 bases and 4 bases, in that order; junction bases with no gene match: 13. This CDR3 comprises 17 residues. This CDR3 is CASSFQSGGNINYEQYF. The CDR3 nucleotides read TGCGCCAGCAGCTTTCAGAGCGGGGGGAACATAAATTACGAGCAGTACTTC. Complete variable domain (other parts from reference TRBV5-1 and TRBJ2-7): KAGVTQTPRYLIKTRGQQVTLSCSPISGHRSVSWYQQTPGQGLQFLFEYFSETQRNKGNFPGRFSGRQFSNSRSEMNVSTLELGDSALYLCASSFQSGGNINYEQYFGPGTRLTVT.

This clone was counted a single time. The gene calls are TRBV5-1 and TRBJ1-1; TRBD1 matches at 9 bases. This CDR3 contains 15 residues. V shed 3 bases, J shed 10 bases, and the junction held 13 bases outside the gene matches. Per germline, CDR1 SGHRS and CDR2 YFSETQ. CDR3 amino acids: CASSSTPGTGSRAFF. The DNA for the CDR3 is TGCGCCAGCAGCTCCACACCCGGGACAGGGAGTAGAGCTTTCTTT.

CDR3: CASRMSSGNTIYF. The DNA of the CDR3 is TGTGCCAGCAGGATGAGCTCTGGAAACACCATATATTTT. The chain employs TRBV6-5 and TRBJ1-3; D remains ambiguous. V dropped 6 bases and J dropped 0 bases, with 6 bases sitting between them. CDR1 is MNHEY and CDR2 is SVGAGI in the germline V gene. The CDR3 contains 13 residues.

This clone appeared a few times. J is TRBJ1-2 and V is TRBV19, with D possibly being TRBD1 (5 bases). The CDR3 is 14 residues long. Trimming shortened V by 10 bases and J by 0 bases, and 15 bases separated the two germline ends. Germline CDR1 and CDR2: LNHDA and SQIVND (reference sequence). CDR3 coding DNA: TGTGCCACTTCCTCGGGGGATACTAACTATGGCTACACCTTC. Translated, it gives CATSSGDTNYGYTF.

V and J are TRBV20-1 and TRBJ2-1, with D unresolved. The ends were cut back, 5 bases at V and 4 bases at J, with 6 bases in the middle. Germline V gene sequence: CDR1 DFQATT, CDR2 SNEGSKA (reference sequence). The CDR3 contains 11 residues. The CDR3 sequence: CSALEYNEQFF. The CDR3 nucleotides read TGCAGTGCTTTAGAGTACAATGAGCAGTTCTTC.

The gene calls are TRBV5-6 and TRBJ1-6, with TRBD1 identical over 9 bases. The CDR3 extends over 19 amino acids. J gave up 0 bases and V 1 base, and 8 bases lay outside the gene matches. Germline V lookup: CDR1 SGHDT, CDR2 YYEEEE. CDR3 DNA sequence: TGTGCCAGCAGCTTGTCGGGACAGGGATATAGCTCCTATAATTCACCCCTCCACTTT. This gives the protein CASSLSGQGYSSYNSPLHF.